This T cell receptor (beta chain) was found in a study of blood T cell repertoires in COVID-19. On the study more broadly: The United States, Italy and Spain were the sources of the acute and convalescent COVID-19 samples. PBMCs, B-cell-depleted T cells, or T cells were the source of the cDNA or gDNA that made up the material.

Followed longitudinally, the Seattle patients had been enrolled during active infection. Looked up from germline, CDR1 is GTSNPN and CDR2 is SVGIG (reference sequence). CDR3 length: 15 residues. V gave up 0 bases and J gave up 0 bases, with 12 bases separating them. In the authors' methods: Reference gene primers were amplified, and this amplification served to estimate nucleated cell counts. The repertoire was sequenced with immunoSEQ multiplex PCR; TCRdb's copy has only in-frame clones and lacks some. That table is the source of V, J and clone size, and D and trimming were worked out from the DNA. The sample contains tens of thousands of clones, 85% to 90% of which appear only once.

This sequence was found in a woman aged 55-75 years with COVID-19, enrolled during active disease. The chain carries TRBV30 and TRBJ2-7, with D perhaps TRBD1 (6 bases). Sequences were obtained from peripheral blood. CDR3 nucleotides: TGTGCCTGGAGTGTAGGGGGACACTACTCCTACGAGCAGTACTTC. It encodes CAWSVGGHYSYEQYF.